This note documents a single T cell receptor (beta chain) sequence. This sample is drawn from a study of technical replicates of blood from a handful of donors. TCRdb's copy holds only in-frame clones and misses some; the assay was immunoSEQ multiplex PCR. The table has about 69,000 clones, roughly 88% seen once. Sample: PBMCs. The receptor's source is a human donor in good health. Some clones in this sample may be carry-over from other donors' samples.

For the CDR3, the DNA is TGTGCCAGCAGTCGGGAACAGCTGTTATCTGGTGCACCCCTCCACTTT. The encoded protein is CASSREQLLSGAPLHF. The rearrangement links TRBV2 to TRBJ1-6; D is unclear. CDR1 is SNHLY and CDR2 is FYNNEI in the germline V gene. This CDR3 region has 16 residues. V lost 5 bases and J lost 11, with 22 bases in between. Looking up the rest from reference TRBV2 and TRBJ1-6 gives the full variable domain: EPEVTQTPSHQVTQMGQEVILRCVPISNHLYFYWYRQILGQKVEFLVSFYNNEISEKSEIFDDQFSVERPDGSNFTLKIRSTKLEDSAMYFCASSREQLLSGAPLHFGNGTRLTVT.